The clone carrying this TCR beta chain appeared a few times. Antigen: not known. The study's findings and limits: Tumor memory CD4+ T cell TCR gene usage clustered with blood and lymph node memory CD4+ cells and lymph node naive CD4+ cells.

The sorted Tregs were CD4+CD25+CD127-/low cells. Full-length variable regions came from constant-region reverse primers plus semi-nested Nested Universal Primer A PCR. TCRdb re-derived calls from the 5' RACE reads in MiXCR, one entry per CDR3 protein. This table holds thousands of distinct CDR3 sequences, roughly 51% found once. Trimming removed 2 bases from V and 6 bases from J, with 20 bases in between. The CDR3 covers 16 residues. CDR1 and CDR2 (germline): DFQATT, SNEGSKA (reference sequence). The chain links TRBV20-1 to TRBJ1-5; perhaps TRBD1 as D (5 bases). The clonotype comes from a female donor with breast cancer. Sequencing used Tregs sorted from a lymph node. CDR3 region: CSARPRGAVPSQPQHF. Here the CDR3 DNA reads TGCAGTGCTAGACCCCGTGGGGCGGTACCTAGTCAGCCCCAGCATTTT.